This T cell receptor (beta chain) was profiled in a study of cytomegalovirus exposure and HLA in healthy donors. Points on this clone: No antigen is known for it.

Trimming pared 0 bases from V and 3 bases from J, leaving 13 bases between. This CDR3 is 15 amino acids long. Germline V gene lookup returns CDR1 SGHNT and CDR2 YYREEE (reference sequence). Among the donors, all were healthy bone marrow donors. Study-level findings and limits: Cytomegalovirus association was listed for 150 to 200 TCR beta chains. Data from an earlier analysis indicated that most TCR beta V segments were productive either about 90% or about 30% of the time.

PCR involved 60 Vbeta and 13 Jbeta primers. Libraries were prepared by immunoSEQ multiplex PCR; TCRdb keeps only in-frame clonotypes and omits some of them. The profile shows more than 140,000 clones, around 80% of them singletons. This clonotype was sampled from a man aged 25 to 45 in good health and CMV-seropositive. V and J are TRBV5-4 and TRBJ2-7; D perhaps matches TRBD2 (5 bases). The sample taken for sequencing was PBMCs. The CDR3 loop is CASSLGRGSNYEQYF. The CDR3 DNA reads as TGTGCCAGCAGCTTGGGTCGGGGTTCTAACTACGAGCAGTACTTC.